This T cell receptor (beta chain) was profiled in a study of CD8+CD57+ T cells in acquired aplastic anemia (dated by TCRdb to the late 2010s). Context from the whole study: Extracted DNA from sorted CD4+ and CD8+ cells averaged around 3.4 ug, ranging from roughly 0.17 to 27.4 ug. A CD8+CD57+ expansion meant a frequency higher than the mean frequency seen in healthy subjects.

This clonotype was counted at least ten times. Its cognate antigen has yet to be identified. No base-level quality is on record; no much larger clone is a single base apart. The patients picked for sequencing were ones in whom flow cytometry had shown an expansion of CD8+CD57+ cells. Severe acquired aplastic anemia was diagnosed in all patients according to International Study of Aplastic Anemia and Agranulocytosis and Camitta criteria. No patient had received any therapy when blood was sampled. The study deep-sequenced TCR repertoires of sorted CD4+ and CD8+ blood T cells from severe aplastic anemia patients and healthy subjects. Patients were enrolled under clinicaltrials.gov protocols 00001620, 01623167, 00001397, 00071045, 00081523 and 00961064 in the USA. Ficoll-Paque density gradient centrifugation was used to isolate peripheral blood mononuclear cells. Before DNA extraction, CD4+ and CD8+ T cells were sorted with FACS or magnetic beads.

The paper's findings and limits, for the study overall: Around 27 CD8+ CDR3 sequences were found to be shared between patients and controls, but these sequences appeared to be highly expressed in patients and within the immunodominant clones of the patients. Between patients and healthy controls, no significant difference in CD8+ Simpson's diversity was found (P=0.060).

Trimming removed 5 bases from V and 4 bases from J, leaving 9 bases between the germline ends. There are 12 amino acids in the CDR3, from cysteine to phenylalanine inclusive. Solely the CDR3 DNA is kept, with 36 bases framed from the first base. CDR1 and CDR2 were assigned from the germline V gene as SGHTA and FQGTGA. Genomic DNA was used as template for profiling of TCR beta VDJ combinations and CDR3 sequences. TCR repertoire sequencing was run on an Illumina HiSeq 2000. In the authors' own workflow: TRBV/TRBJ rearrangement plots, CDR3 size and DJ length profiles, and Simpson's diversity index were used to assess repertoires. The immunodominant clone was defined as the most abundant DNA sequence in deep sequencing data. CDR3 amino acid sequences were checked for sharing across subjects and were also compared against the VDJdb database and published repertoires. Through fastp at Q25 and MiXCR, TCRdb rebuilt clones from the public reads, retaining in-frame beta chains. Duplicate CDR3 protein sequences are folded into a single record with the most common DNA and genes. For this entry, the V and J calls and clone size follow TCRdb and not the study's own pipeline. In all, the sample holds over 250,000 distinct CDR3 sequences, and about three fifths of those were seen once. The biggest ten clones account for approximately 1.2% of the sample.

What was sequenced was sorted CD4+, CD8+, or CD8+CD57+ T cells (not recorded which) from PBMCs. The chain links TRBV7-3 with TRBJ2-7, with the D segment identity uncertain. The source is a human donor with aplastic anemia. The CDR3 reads CASSPARYEQYF. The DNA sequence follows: TGTGCCAGCAGCCCCGCGAGATACGAGCAGTACTTC.